This T cell receptor beta chain emerged from a study of cytomegalovirus exposure and HLA in healthy donors. 60 Vbeta and 13 Jbeta primers were used in PCR. Method: immunoSEQ multiplex PCR; TCRdb's copy keeps in-frame clones and lacks some. The sample contains about 180,000 clones, 80% of which appear only once. Regarding the study as a whole: Some V segments, TRBV6-2 and TRBV6-3 among them, were indistinguishable and were therefore excluded.

With regard to this clone: The antigen is undetermined.

CDR1 is KGHSH, CDR2 LQKENI, per germline. The CDR3 loop spans 18 amino acids. J was trimmed by 10 bases and V by 0 bases; bases with no gene match: 10. The specimen sequenced was PBMCs. This rearrangement joins TRBV18 to TRBJ2-1; 15 bases fit TRBD2. The TCR comes from a man between 25 and 39 years old in good health and CMV-seronegative. CDR3 loop: CASSPPMGLAGGLGEQFF. DNA of the CDR3: TGTGCCAGCTCACCACCGATGGGACTAGCGGGGGGCCTCGGAGAGCAGTTCTTC.